These T cell receptor beta chains were read from a single sample in a study of blood T cell repertoires in COVID-19. The table came from immunoSEQ multiplex PCR; TCRdb's copy has only in-frame clones and leaves some out. The sample lists 61,000 or so clones; about 83% were seen once. Specimen: peripheral blood. These receptors were taken from a woman of 80 years or more with acute or convalescent COVID-19. Each CDR3 is given with its conserved first and last residue. The D gene is left open where the match is weak. Not all rows give a size; the values are once, few, many and, for expanded clones, a class.

abundance	d_gene	v_gene	j_gene	CDR3nt	CDR3aa
.	.	TRBV3-1/TRBV3-2	TRBJ2-2	TGTGCCAGCAGCCAAGGGGGAGCCGGGGAGCTGTTTTTT	CASSQGGAGELFF
.	TRBD2	TRBV29-1	TRBJ2-1	TGCAGCGGGACTAGCGGGGGGGCTAGTAATGAGCAGTTCTTC	CSGTSGGASNEQFF
few	.	TRBV5-1	TRBJ2-6	TGCGCCAGCAGCTCGGGGGCTGGGGCCAACGTCCTGACTTTC	CASSSGAGANVLTF
.	TRBD1	TRBV29-1	TRBJ2-5	TGCAGCGTTGTCAGGGGGGAGACCCAGTACTTC	CSVVRGETQYF
.	TRBD2	TRBV27	TRBJ2-1	TGTGCCAGCAAAGCGGGGCGGGAGCAGTTCTTC	CASKAGREQFF
.	.	TRBV5-1	TRBJ2-5	TGCGCCAGCAGCTTGGCCCGGGGAGAGACCCAGTACTTC	CASSLARGETQYF
.	TRBD1	TRBV7-7	TRBJ2-7	TGTGCTAGCAGCTCCGGGACAGGGCACTACGAGCAGTACTTC	CASSSGTGHYEQYF
.	.	TRBV6-1	TRBJ2-3	TGTGCCAGCAGTGAACTACGTGGGGGCTTTAGGGATACGCAGTATTTT	CASSELRGGFRDTQYF
.	.	TRBV28	TRBJ2-7	TGTGCCAGCAGTACTTTCTACGAGCAGTACTTC	CASSTFYEQYF
.	TRBD1	TRBV5-1	TRBJ1-2	TGCGCCAGCAATAGAAGACCTTGGTTAGGGGGCAACATCTATGGCTACACCTTC	CASNRRPWLGGNIYGYTF
.	TRBD2	TRBV28	TRBJ2-1	TGTGCCAGCAGTTACTCTAGCGGAAAGTCAGATCTGCAGTTCTTC	CASSYSSGKSDLQFF
.	.	TRBV29-1	TRBJ1-1	TGCAGCGTTGAGCCTAACCAGGGGAATGAAGCTTTCTTT	CSVEPNQGNEAFF
.	TRBD2	TRBV7-8	TRBJ2-1	TGTGCCAGCAGCTTACTAGCGGGAGGGGGATGGGATGAGCAGTTCTTC	CASSLLAGGGWDEQFF
once	.	TRBV28	TRBJ1-6	TGTGCCAGCGTCAGAGGGGGAGATTCACCCCTCCACTTT	CASVRGGDSPLHF
.	.	TRBV4-3	TRBJ1-3	TGCGCCAGCAGCCAGTTTTCGGGACTGAGCTCTGGAAACACCATATATTTT	CASSQFSGLSSGNTIYF
.	.	TRBV7-2	TRBJ1-2	TGTGCCAGCAGCCCTAGGTGGGTGGCTAACTATGGCTACACCTTC	CASSPRWVANYGYTF
.	.	TRBV2	TRBJ1-1	TGTGCCAGCAGTCAACAGGAGTTCACTGAAGCTTTCTTT	CASSQQEFTEAFF
few	.	TRBV27	TRBJ2-7	TGTGCCAGCAGTTCCACGACTGACCCCTACGAGCAGTACTTC	CASSSTTDPYEQYF
.	.	TRBV7-9	TRBJ2-7	TGTGCCAGCAGGCCCCCAACCGGGACACAAGCCTACGAGCAGTACTTC	CASRPPTGTQAYEQYF
.	TRBD2	TRBV6-2/TRBV6-3	TRBJ2-5	TGTGCCAGCAGTTTCGGGGGGGCCCAGTACTTC	CASSFGGAQYF
.	TRBD1	TRBV4-3	TRBJ1-6	TGCGCCAGCAGCCTAGACCCTACAGGGGTGTCACCCCTCCACTTT	CASSLDPTGVSPLHF
.	.	TRBV27	TRBJ1-1	TGTGCCAGCAGTCCCGGGACGGGAGGAAGGGCTGAAGCTTTCTTT	CASSPGTGGRAEAFF
once	.	TRBV11-2	TRBJ2-7	TGTGCCACTACGAAGACCGGGATCTTAGGAGAGCAGTACTTC	CATTKTGILGEQYF
.	.	TRBV6-2/TRBV6-3	TRBJ2-1	TGTGCCAGCAGTTATACGGGGTATGAGCAGTTCTTC	CASSYTGYEQFF
.	TRBD2	TRBV2	TRBJ2-5	TGTGCCAGCATTCGACTAGCTCAAGAGACCCAGTACTTC	CASIRLAQETQYF
.	TRBD2	TRBV4-2	TRBJ2-7	TGTGCCAGCAGCCAAGATAGCGGGGGGGCCTACGAGCAGTACTTC	CASSQDSGGAYEQYF
once	.	TRBV9	TRBJ1-4	TGTGCCAGCAGCACACGACAAAAGGGAGGCGAAAAACTGTTTTTT	CASSTRQKGGEKLFF
few	TRBD1	TRBV28	TRBJ1-2	TGTGCCAGCAGTTTACTTCCGGGACAGGGTGATGGCTACACCTTC	CASSLLPGQGDGYTF
.	.	TRBV14	TRBJ1-2	TGTGCCAGCAGCCAAGATCGAGGGTACAGGGACGTTGGCTACACCTTC	CASSQDRGYRDVGYTF
.	TRBD1	TRBV12-3/TRBV12-4	TRBJ2-4	TGTGCCAGCAGCAAGGACAGGGTGGACATTCAGTACTTC	CASSKDRVDIQYF
.	TRBD2	TRBV7-9	TRBJ2-7	TGTGCCAGCAGCCCTGGGACTAGCGGGAGGGTCTACGAGCAGTACTTC	CASSPGTSGRVYEQYF
once	TRBD2	TRBV7-2	TRBJ2-7	TGTGCCAGCAGCTTAGGACTAGCGGGGCCCTACGAGCAGTGCTTC	CASSLGLAGPYEQCF
.	TRBD2	TRBV5-4	TRBJ2-1	TGTGCCAGCAGCTTGGGACTAGCGGGGGGGCAAGATGAGCAGTTCTTC	CASSLGLAGGQDEQFF
.	.	TRBV4-1	TRBJ2-7	TGCGCCAGCAGCCAAGACGGGGTATTCCTCTCCTACGAGCAGTACTTC	CASSQDGVFLSYEQYF
.	TRBD1	TRBV28	TRBJ1-3	TGTGCCAGCAGTACCTACAGGGGCGACTCTGGAAACACCATATATTTT	CASSTYRGDSGNTIYF
.	.	TRBV3-1/TRBV3-2	TRBJ2-1	TGTGCCAGCAGCCCCGGGTCCTATGAGCAGTTCTTC	CASSPGSYEQFF
few	TRBD2	TRBV19	TRBJ2-5	TGTGCCCGAAGCGGGGGAGAGACCCAGTACTTC	CARSGGETQYF
few	.	TRBV19	TRBJ1-1	TGTGCCAGTAGTGTGGACAGCCGAAGATACACTGAAGCTTTCTTT	CASSVDSRRYTEAFF
.	TRBD1	TRBV9	TRBJ2-3	TGTGCCAGCAGCCCCGGACAGGCGGGCCCAGATACGCAGTATTTT	CASSPGQAGPDTQYF